This T cell receptor beta chain was recorded in a study of control samples from healthy donors and cancer patients. The CDR3 spans 11 residues. V dropped 2 bases and J dropped 1 base, with 0 bases sitting between them. Germline V CDR1 and CDR2: SGHRS, YFSETQ. Generated by immunoSEQ multiplex PCR, the TCRdb table keeps only in-frame clones and is missing some. Of fewer than 90,000 clones listed, roughly 94% were seen once; the top ten hold 6.2%. This clonotype originated in a woman between 40 and 50 years old in good health. The chain is built from TRBV5-1 and TRBJ2-5; D is unresolved. Source material: blood. The DNA for the CDR3 is TGCGCCAGCAGCTTCCAAGAGACCCAGTACTTC. Residues: CASSFQETQYF.